These 14 T cell receptor beta chains share one sample of origin, sequenced in a study of memory CD4+ T cells and cytomegalovirus serostatus (dated by TCRdb to the late 2010s). The library was built by means of the immunoSEQ multiplex PCR assay. TCRdb took over this immuneACCESS table, retaining in-frame rearrangements with V and J assigned. Such tables are incomplete; in checked studies, under half of the missing clones stem from an unresolved V gene, and the remainder is unexplained. This sample has approximately 92,000 clones in its table, and 75% to 85% of those were observed once. Around 3.6% of the sample goes to the ten largest clones. Single viable CD3+CD4+CD8-CD45RO+ cells were sorted as memory CD4+ T cells on a FACSAria II. Input material: memory CD4+ T cells from blood. The source of these receptors is an adult in good health and CMV-seropositive.

The CDR3 sequence: CASSLRTGEGNQPQHF. DNA of the CDR3: TGCGCCAGCAGCCTCCGGACAGGGGAAGGCAATCAGCCCCAGCATTTT. V is TRBV23-1 and J is TRBJ1-5; 9 bases are a match to TRBD1. TRBV23-1 is an ORF, and what it does is uncertain. The CDR3 contains 16 residues. The V and J ends lost 6 bases and 2 bases, in that order; junction bases with no gene match: 8.

The chain links TRBV7-9 to TRBJ1-1, with D hard to call. From germline, CDR1 is SEHNR and CDR2 FQNEAQ (reference sequence). The V gene lost 5 bases and the J gene lost 5 bases, with 6 bases spanning the gap. This CDR3 has 11 amino acids. CDR3 loop: CASSEVTEAFF. The CDR3 coding sequence is TGTGCCAGCAGCGAGGTTACTGAAGCTTTCTTT.

This clone was picked up one time. The chain links TRBV7-8 to TRBJ2-7; maybe TRBD2 (5 bases). The CDR3 runs to 13 residues. From germline, CDR1 is SGHVS and CDR2 FQNEAQ. Trimming shortened V by 5 bases and J by 5 bases, and 13 bases separated the two germline ends. The CDR3 loop is CASSRTGSNEQYF. As DNA, the CDR3 is TGTGCCAGCAGCCGTACGGGGAGCAACGAGCAGTACTTC.

The chain carries TRBV11-2 and TRBJ2-7; D remains unclear. V was trimmed by 1 base and J by 4 bases, leaving 14 bases between them. CDR3 size: 15 residues. Germline V gene sequence: CDR1 SGHAT, CDR2 FQNNGV. The CDR3 nucleotides read TGTGCCAGCAGCTTAGGTTTGCAGTTAAGTTACGAGCAGTACTTC. Translated: CASSLGLQLSYEQYF. Full variable domain (remainder filled in from reference TRBV11-2 and TRBJ2-7): EAGVAQSPRYKIIEKRQSVAFWCNPISGHATLYWYQQILGQGPKLLIQFQNNGVVDDSQLPKDRFSAERLKGVDSTLKIQPAKLEDSAVYLCASSLGLQLSYEQYFGPGTRLTVT.

The chain links TRBV18 to TRBJ1-3, with D uncertain. The CDR3 length is 17 residues. V lost 0 bases and J 0 bases, leaving 12 bases between the germline ends. CDR1 and CDR2 (germline): KGHSH, LQKENI. The CDR3 nucleotides read TGTGCCAGCTCACCACCGAATCGGGTCAACTCTGGAAACACCATATATTTT. Translated: CASSPPNRVNSGNTIYF.

This clone was seen only a few times. V usage is TRBV30 and J usage is TRBJ2-1, with TRBD2 matching over 9 bases. Germline CDR1 reads GTSNPN; CDR2 reads SVGIG (reference sequence). J gave up 6 bases and V 0 bases, and 3 bases lay outside the gene matches. The CDR3 is 14 amino acids. The CDR3 reads CAWSVLAGINEQFF. The CDR3 DNA sequence: TGTGCCTGGAGTGTGCTAGCGGGAATCAATGAGCAGTTCTTC.

The rearrangement joins TRBV7-8 to TRBJ1-2; D may be TRBD1 (6 bases). Trimming pared 5 bases from V and 1 base from J, leaving 14 bases between. Germline values: CDR1 SGHVS, CDR2 FQNEAQ. There are 15 residues in the CDR3. CDR3 sequence: CASSPTTGNNYGYTF. The CDR3 DNA follows: TGTGCCAGCAGCCCAACGACAGGAAATAACTATGGCTACACCTTC.

The chain couples TRBV5-1 to TRBJ2-1; 7 bases match TRBD2. The CDR3 is 17 amino acids. Germline V gives CDR1 SGHRS, CDR2 YFSETQ. Trimming at V came to 0 bases and at J to 4 bases, leaving 10 bases not matched to a gene. This CDR3 is CASSLGSSREFYNEQFF. DNA for the CDR3: TGCGCCAGCAGCTTGGGATCTTCGCGGGAGTTTTACAATGAGCAGTTCTTC.

Here the CDR3 reads CASSTPTGARNEQFF. CDR3 in DNA: TGTGCCAGCAGCACTCCGACAGGGGCAAGGAATGAGCAGTTCTTC. V and J are TRBV7-3 and TRBJ2-1, with TRBD1 matching over 8 bases. The CDR3 consists of 15 residues. The ends lost 5 bases at V and 7 bases at J; junction bases unmatched: 10. CDR1 is SGHTA, CDR2 FQGTGA, per germline.

V usage is TRBV4-2 and J usage is TRBJ2-5; D is possibly TRBD2 (6 bases). CDR1 and CDR2 from the germline V gene are LGHNA and YNFKEQ. V lost 4 bases and J lost 0, with 15 bases in between. This CDR3 spans 16 amino acids. Here the CDR3 reads CASSRGGGRNQETQYF. CDR3 nucleotides: TGTGCCAGCAGCCGGGGAGGAGGACGGAACCAAGAGACCCAGTACTTC.

The chain is built from TRBV9 and TRBJ2-1; 11 bases map to TRBD2. Germline-derived CDR1 and CDR2 are SGDLS and YYNGEE. The CDR3 is made up of 18 amino acids. The J segment lost 2 bases and the V segment lost 3 bases, leaving 10 bases of the junction unmatched. The DNA of the CDR3 is TGTGCCAGCAGCGGAGAGGGACTAGCGGAAAGGGCCTACAATGAGCAGTTCTTC. It is translated as CASSGEGLAERAYNEQFF.

The DNA for the CDR3 is TGCGCCAGCAGCGTCCTAGCGGGAGAGGCCGTTGAGCAGTTCTTC. The encoded protein is CASSVLAGEAVEQFF. V is TRBV5-1 and J is TRBJ2-1; TRBD2 matches at 10 bases. CDR1 is SGHRS and CDR2 is YFSETQ in the germline V gene. The V segment lost 4 bases and the J segment 9 bases; nucleotides outside the gene matches: 10. The CDR3 has 15 amino acids.

The chain uses TRBV6-6 and TRBJ2-1; 11 nucleotides agree with TRBD2. With V trimmed by 7 bases and J by 2 bases, 4 bases remained unmatched. CDR1 is MNHNY, CDR2 SVGAGI, per germline (reference sequence). The CDR3 runs to 15 residues. DNA of the CDR3: TGTGCCAGCACCATGACTAGCGGGACCTACAATGAGCAGTTCTTC. Its translation is CASTMTSGTYNEQFF.

The count of this clone is one. The V and J genes are TRBV6-5 and TRBJ1-4; tentative D call: TRBD1 (5 bases). V lost 4 bases to trimming and J lost 7 bases, with 19 bases between them. The CDR3 runs to 16 residues. Germline V CDR1 and CDR2: MNHEY, SVGAGI. CDR3 DNA: TGTGCCAGCAGTTTCCCCCGGGCGCCGAGGGGTGAAAAACTGTTTTTT. Its translation is CASSFPRAPRGEKLFF.